These 12 T cell receptor beta chains came from one sample sequenced in a study of T cells in Graves' hyperthyroidism and ophthalmopathy. TCR beta CDR3 region amplification was performed from RNA transcripts. HTBI primers were used for first-round RT-PCR of the TCR CDR3. TCRdb re-called the multiplex PCR reads through MiXCR, storing one row per CDR3 protein. The sample holds about 500,000 distinct CDR3 sequences, 15% to 20% seen once. Material for sequencing was blood. The origin of the receptors is a woman aged 30 to 39 with Graves' ophthalmopathy.

The rearrangement joins TRBV5-1 to TRBJ2-3; the match to TRBD1 covers 10 bases. Germline V gene sequence: CDR1 SGHRS, CDR2 YFSETQ. V lost 4 bases, J lost 5 bases, and 7 bases stayed unmatched. The CDR3 contains 15 residues. The CDR3 spells CASSQRQGAGDTQYF. The CDR3 DNA reads TGCGCCAGCAGCCAACGACAGGGGGCAGGAGATACGCAGTATTTT. The complete variable domain, with remaining parts taken from reference TRBV5-1 and TRBJ2-3, reads KAGVTQTPRYLIKTRGQQVTLSCSPISGHRSVSWYQQTPGQGLQFLFEYFSETQRNKGNFPGRFSGRQFSNSRSEMNVSTLELGDSALYLCASSQRQGAGDTQYFGPGTRLTVL.

The rearrangement links TRBV4-1 to TRBJ1-3; D gene unclear. Germline values: CDR1 MGHRA, CDR2 YSYEKL. This CDR3 region has 14 residues. The germline V and J ends were trimmed by 1 base and 2 bases, with 6 bases remaining between them. For the CDR3, the DNA is TGCGCCAGCAGCCAAGCGGCACCTGGAAACACCATATATTTT. Amino acids: CASSQAAPGNTIYF.

In this sample, this clonotype turned up many times. The chain carries TRBV5-1 and TRBJ2-3; D remains unclear. The ends were cut back, 0 bases at V and 4 bases at J, with 12 bases in the middle. This CDR3 comprises 15 residues. Per germline, CDR1 SGHRS and CDR2 YFSETQ. Here the CDR3 DNA reads TGCGCCAGCAGCTTGGCCATGGGAACCCCAGATACGCAGTATTTT. It translates to CASSLAMGTPDTQYF.

This chain uses TRBV4-2 with TRBJ1-2, with D uncertain. The CDR3 covers 14 residues. Looked up from germline, CDR1 is LGHNA and CDR2 is YNFKEQ. V gave up 0 bases and J gave up 0 bases, with 5 bases separating them. The CDR3 DNA sequence: TGTGCCAGCAGCCAAGATACAGCTAACTATGGCTACACCTTC. Protein sequence: CASSQDTANYGYTF.

This clonotype was counted many times. The chain carries TRBV7-9 and TRBJ2-7; D is possibly TRBD2 (5 bases). This CDR3 region has 15 residues. V gave up 7 bases and J gave up 3 bases, with 19 bases separating them. CDR1 and CDR2 (germline): SEHNR, FQNEAQ (reference sequence). The CDR3 nucleotides read TGTGCCAGCACCCGGGCGGGTATGGGGATCTACGAGCAGTACTTC. Translating gives CASTRAGMGIYEQYF.

This clonotype occurred a few times. The chain has TRBV7-3 and TRBJ2-2, with 8 bases that match TRBD1. CDR1 and CDR2 (germline): SGHTA, FQGTGA. The V gene end was trimmed by 8 bases and the J gene end by 6 bases; junction bases not matched to a gene: 5. The CDR3 spans 13 residues. CDR3 sequence (DNA): TGTGCCAGCCGGCAGGGGGCGTCCGGGGAGCTGTTTTTT. Translation: CASRQGASGELFF.

This clonotype came up once. The conserved closing phenylalanine or tryptophan is absent in this CDR3, likely reflecting a read error. The chain links TRBV7-3 to TRBJ1-1, with D possibly being TRBD1 (5 bases). CDR3 length: 12 residues. Germline V lookup: CDR1 SGHTA, CDR2 FQGTGA. V gave up 5 bases and J gave up 8 bases, with 12 bases separating them. The CDR3 spells CASSDTGTEAFL. The CDR3 region has the DNA TGTGCCAGCAGCGATACCGGGACCGAAGCTTTCCTT.

About this clonotype itself: At one end the junction does not follow the germline gene, possibly because of a read error. This chain joins TRBV6-1 and TRBJ1-1, with 8 bases lining up with TRBD1. There are 15 residues in the CDR3. Germline CDR1 reads MNHNS; CDR2 reads SASEGT. CDR3 DNA: TGTGCCAGCAGATCTTTTCAGGGGGCGAGCACTGGAGCTTTCTTT. This gives the protein CASRSFQGASTGAFF.

The V call is TRBV27, the J call TRBJ2-3, with 10 bases that match TRBD2. The V and J ends lost 8 bases and 8 bases, in that order; junction bases with no gene match: 10. The CDR3 contains 14 residues. CDR1 is MNHEY, CDR2 SMNVEV, per germline (reference sequence). The CDR3 DNA sequence: TGTGCCAGCTCGGGACTAGCGCGGCAGGGTACGCAGTATTTT. This encodes CASSGLARQGTQYF.

The CDR3 coding sequence is TGTGCCAGCAGTTGGCTAGCGGGAAGGGGAGAGACCCAGTACTTC. It yields the protein CASSWLAGRGETQYF. The chain employs TRBV9 and TRBJ2-5; 9 bases agree with TRBD2. The CDR3 covers 15 residues. CDR1 is SGDLS and CDR2 is YYNGEE in the germline V gene. The V segment lost 5 bases and the J segment 4 bases; nucleotides outside the gene matches: 9.

The chain recombines TRBV6-5 with TRBJ2-2, with unresolved D. This CDR3 contains 14 residues. With 0 bases removed from V and 6 bases from J, the gap between germline ends came to 8 bases. In germline, CDR1 is MNHEY, CDR2 SVGAGI. The CDR3 sequence is CASSYSLSSGELFF. DNA for the CDR3: TGTGCCAGCAGTTACTCGCTCAGCTCCGGGGAGCTGTTTTTT.

This clonotype was seen repeatedly, ten times or more. The chain carries TRBV12-3 or TRBV12-4 and TRBJ2-5; 8 nucleotides line up with TRBD1. The CDR3 has 16 residues. Trimming removed 5 bases from V and 1 base from J; junction bases left unmatched: 9. DNA for the CDR3: TGTGCCAGCAGTCTCCGACAGGGGTTTGGCCAAGAGACCCAGTACTTC. It codes for CASSLRQGFGQETQYF.